This is a list of T cell receptor beta chains from one sample in a study of cytomegalovirus exposure and HLA in healthy donors. TCRdb keeps only in-frame clones here, not all; method: immunoSEQ multiplex PCR. The sample holds about 160,000 clones; approximately 70% are singletons and the top ten take 4.7%. The sequencing sample was made of PBMCs. The receptors derive from a man younger than 30 in good health and CMV-seropositive. The CDR3 runs from the conserved cysteine through the conserved F or W.

TRBV6-5	TRBJ1-1	CASRADRGGTEAFF
TRBV7-9	TRBJ1-1	CASSFGGQDEAFF
TRBV5-1	TRBJ1-2	CASSPGVDYGYTF
TRBV5-5	TRBJ2-1	CASSLRRGLNNEQFF
TRBV6-6	TRBJ1-3	CASTDRGAENTIYF
TRBV9	TRBJ1-4	CASSVSGAGEKLFF
TRBV12-5	TRBJ2-1	CASGGDSYNEQFF
TRBV28	TRBJ1-2	CASTTNYRVGYGYTF
TRBV9	TRBJ2-1	CASSPSGSNNEQFF
TRBV5-6	TRBJ1-5	CASGDRASNQPQHF
TRBV5-1	TRBJ2-1	CASRPGTGGHNEQFF
TRBV6-5	TRBJ2-5	CASSLERGGETQYF
TRBV29-1	TRBJ2-3	CSVVPTSGDTQYF
TRBV11-1	TRBJ1-6	CASSFDRSSPLHF
TRBV11-3	TRBJ2-1	CASSHSDRAGNEQFF
TRBV11-1	TRBJ2-3	CASSTDRVRTDTQYF
TRBV7-8	TRBJ1-2	CASSLAEGAFYGYTF